One sample yielded the 10 T cell receptor beta chains listed below, sequenced in a study of blood T cell repertoires in COVID-19. Clones were sequenced by immunoSEQ multiplex PCR, and TCRdb holds only the in-frame ones, with some missing. The table has 150,000 to 190,000 clones, roughly four fifths seen once. The sequenced sample consisted of PBMCs or T cells enriched from blood (not recorded which). All receptors derive from a man in his forties or fifties who had recovered from COVID-19.

The chain couples TRBV11-2 to TRBJ1-4, with D unresolved. The CDR3 has 15 residues. The germline V gene has CDR1 SGHAT and CDR2 FQNNGV. With 3 bases removed from V and 5 bases from J, the gap between germline ends came to 13 bases. As DNA, the CDR3 is TGTGCCAGCAGCTTGATGGCGGGGAGGAATGAAAAACTGTTTTTT. Its protein product is CASSLMAGRNEKLFF.

This sequence joins TRBV28 and TRBJ2-7, with TRBD1 as a possible D gene (5 bases). The germline V and J ends were trimmed by 6 bases and 0 bases, with 15 bases remaining between them. CDR3 size: 15 residues. CDR1 is MDHEN and CDR2 is SYDVKM in the germline V gene. The CDR3 region is CASSRRVSYSYEQYF. The DNA of the CDR3 is TGTGCCAGCAGCCGCAGGGTGAGTTACTCCTACGAGCAGTACTTC.

This sequence joins TRBV7-2 and TRBJ2-1; TRBD2 aligns across 7 bases. This CDR3 region has 15 residues. Germline trimming cut 5 bases from V and 3 bases from J; bases unmatched to any gene: 7. Germline V gene data show CDR1 as SGHTA and CDR2 as FQGNSA. CDR3 residues: CASSIMGGDYNEQFF. The CDR3 DNA sequence: TGTGCCAGCAGCATAATGGGGGGGGACTACAATGAGCAGTTCTTC.

This clone was recorded only once. The J gene is TRBJ1-2, the V gene TRBV15; D gene uncertain. This CDR3 is built from 14 residues. Germline V gene lookup returns CDR1 LNHNV and CDR2 YYDKDF (reference sequence). V was shortened by 0 bases and J by 9 bases, with 14 bases between the two germline ends. The CDR3 DNA reads as TGTGCCACCAGCAGAGATACCTCAAGAGTGAGCTACACCTTC. As protein: CATSRDTSRVSYTF.

This clone was recorded once. V is TRBV5-8 and J is TRBJ1-1, with a weak D call TRBD1 (5 bases). The CDR3 totals 14 residues. V was shortened by 3 bases and J by 4 bases, with 13 bases between the two germline ends. CDR1 is SGHTS, CDR2 YDEGEE, per germline. The CDR3 loop reads CASSSRTKGTEAFF. CDR3 DNA sequence: TGTGCCAGCAGCTCGCGGACAAAAGGCACTGAAGCTTTCTTT.

The chain links TRBV19 to TRBJ1-5; 9 bases are a match to TRBD1. The CDR3 consists of 15 residues. J gave up 6 bases and V 7 bases, and 10 bases lay outside the gene matches. Germline loops: CDR1 LNHDA, CDR2 SQIVND (reference sequence). For the CDR3, the DNA is TGTGCCAGTACTAAAGCCGGGACAGGGAGTCAGCCCCAGCATTTT. Residues: CASTKAGTGSQPQHF.

The rearrangement uses TRBV6-2 or TRBV6-3 and TRBJ2-7; D gene uncertain. CDR3 length: 17 residues. V was pared by 7 bases and J by 0 bases, with 22 bases between. CDR1 and CDR2 (germline): MNHEY, SVGEGT. This chain's CDR3 is CASTPSRAGMSSYEQYF. In DNA, the CDR3 is TGTGCCAGCACCCCAAGCCGTGCAGGAATGAGCTCCTACGAGCAGTACTTC.

The J gene is TRBJ2-2, the V gene TRBV7-3; possibly TRBD1 for D (5 bases). The CDR3 covers 14 residues. Germline-derived CDR1 and CDR2 are SGHTA and FQGTGA. V lost 2 bases, J lost 5 bases, and 9 bases lay in between. The DNA of the CDR3 is TGTGCCAGCAGCTTACAGGGATATACCGGGGAGCTGTTTTTT. As protein: CASSLQGYTGELFF. The whole variable domain, filled in from reference TRBV7-3 and TRBJ2-2, reads GAGVSQTPSNKVTEKGKYVELRCDPISGHTALYWYRQSLGQGPEFLIYFQGTGAADDSGLPNDRFFAVRPEGSVSTLKIQRTERGDSAVYLCASSLQGYTGELFFGEGSRLTVL.

The chain links TRBV5-1 to TRBJ2-3; TRBD2 is a possible D gene (5 bases). Germline V gives CDR1 SGHRS, CDR2 YFSETQ. Trimming cost V 4 bases and J 2 bases, with 11 bases left between them. This CDR3 has 14 residues. The CDR3 DNA reads TGCGCCAGCAGCGAAAGTAGCGACACAGATACGCAGTATTTT. The encoded protein is CASSESSDTDTQYF.

In DNA, the CDR3 is TGCAGCACTAGCGCCCAATCGGTGAATGAGCAGTTCTTC. Translating gives CSTSAQSVNEQFF. The chain employs TRBV29-1 and TRBJ2-1; 7 bases match TRBD2. The germline gives CDR1 SQVTM, CDR2 ANQGSEA. Trimming removed 8 bases from V and 7 bases from J; junction bases left unmatched: 11. The CDR3 has 13 residues.